Listed here are 11 T cell receptor beta chains from one sample, sequenced in a study of blood T cell repertoires in COVID-19. Produced via immunoSEQ multiplex PCR; TCRdb's table is partial and in-frame only. The sample has about 110,000 clones, about three quarters seen once; the top ten hold around 4.5%. Sequencing was performed on peripheral blood. The receptors here all came from a man in his 70s with acute or convalescent COVID-19.

The chain is built from TRBV18 and TRBJ1-4, with a weak D call TRBD1 (5 bases). CDR1 and CDR2 (germline): KGHSH, LQKENI. V dropped 3 bases and J dropped 0 bases, with 8 bases sitting between them. This CDR3 has 15 amino acids. For the CDR3, the DNA is TGTGCCAGCTCACCGCGGGGGACAACTAATGAAAAACTGTTTTTT. Translated, it gives CASSPRGTTNEKLFF.

This chain links TRBV5-1 with TRBJ2-2; 10 nucleotides match TRBD1. Germline CDR1 reads SGHRS; CDR2 reads YFSETQ. This CDR3 is built from 15 residues. The J segment lost 5 bases and the V segment lost 4 bases, leaving 5 bases of the junction unmatched. The CDR3 spells CASSVRDRGTGELFF. CDR3 nucleotides: TGCGCCAGCAGCGTCCGGGACAGGGGTACCGGGGAGCTGTTTTTT.

The chain uses TRBV6-1 and TRBJ2-3; 8 bases fit TRBD1. This CDR3 comprises 15 residues. Germline V CDR1 and CDR2: MNHNS, SASEGT. Trimming cost V 2 bases and J 5 bases; bases outside gene matches: 6. CDR3 residues: CASSERQGARDTQYF. Written as DNA, the CDR3 is TGTGCCAGCAGTGAACGGCAGGGGGCGCGAGATACGCAGTATTTT.

V gene TRBV6-4 combines with J gene TRBJ2-1, with D possibly matching TRBD2 (5 bases). Trimming took off 4 bases at V and 6 bases at J, with 10 bases between the two ends. From germline, CDR1 is MRHNA and CDR2 SNTAGT. The CDR3 is 13 residues long. The CDR3 region has the DNA TGTGCCAGCAGTGTGTCACTAGGCAATGAGCAGTTCTTC. The encoded protein is CASSVSLGNEQFF.

The chain recombines TRBV6-6 with TRBJ1-6, with 8 positions matching TRBD1. Germline values: CDR1 MNHNY, CDR2 SVGAGI (reference sequence). The CDR3 totals 15 residues. The trim removed 0 bases at V and 9 bases at J, leaving 4 bases unmatched. CDR3 region: CASSYSGQETSPLHF. In DNA form, the CDR3 reads TGTGCCAGCAGTTACTCGGGACAGGAGACTTCACCCCTCCACTTT.

The chain links TRBV5-4 to TRBJ1-6; 10 bases line up with TRBD1. V lost 4 bases and J lost 4; bases outside the gene matches: 8. CDR1 and CDR2 from the germline V gene are SGHNT and YYREEE (reference sequence). This CDR3 is 17 amino acids long. CDR3 nucleotide sequence: TGTGCCAGCAGCCACCGGACAGGGGGAACTTATAATTCACCCCTCCACTTT. This translates into CASSHRTGGTYNSPLHF.

The V gene is TRBV20-1, the J gene TRBJ2-1, with 12 bases aligning to TRBD2. CDR3 size: 15 residues. Germline CDR1 DFQATT, CDR2 SNEGSKA (reference sequence). J gave up 6 bases and V 3 bases, and 6 bases lay outside the gene matches. CDR3 DNA sequence: TGCAGTGCTAGTTCCCCTAGCGGGGGGGGCAATGAGCAGTTCTTC. Amino acid sequence: CSASSPSGGGNEQFF.

This clone has just a few counts. The genes are TRBV6-5 and TRBJ1-2; D is unresolved. Looked up from germline, CDR1 is MNHEY and CDR2 is SVGAGI. This CDR3 contains 15 residues. Trimming removed 4 bases from V and 0 bases from J, with 12 bases in between. DNA for the CDR3: TGTGCCAGCAGTTTGTCGCAGGTAGCTAACTATGGCTACACCTTC. This sequence encodes CASSLSQVANYGYTF.

This sequence joins TRBV2 and TRBJ2-7; 9 nucleotides align to TRBD1. The CDR3 length is 16 residues. The V and J ends lost 5 bases and 4 bases, in that order; junction bases with no gene match: 12. CDR1 is SNHLY, CDR2 FYNNEI, per germline. In DNA, the CDR3 is TGTGCCAGCAGTTCTCCCGGGACAGGGAGGGAGTACGAGCAGTACTTC. It encodes CASSSPGTGREYEQYF.

The chain combines TRBV5-8 with TRBJ2-2, with 7 nucleotides matching TRBD1. The CDR3 sequence is 15 residues long. Germline V lookup: CDR1 SGHTS, CDR2 YDEGEE. V was pared by 3 bases and J by 5 bases, with 7 bases of the junction left unmatched. The DNA of the CDR3 is TGTGCCAGCAGCTCGGGACAGCTTGGAACCGGGGAGCTGTTTTTT. This gives the protein CASSSGQLGTGELFF.

The chain recombines TRBV7-3 with TRBJ2-1; the match to TRBD2 covers 10 bases. The trim removed 5 bases at V and 3 bases at J, leaving 1 base unmatched. The CDR3 covers 14 residues. Germline CDR1 and CDR2: SGHTA and FQGTGA. The CDR3, as DNA: TGTGCCAGCAGCCCTAGCGGGGGCTACAATGAGCAGTTCTTC. Translating gives CASSPSGGYNEQFF.